The present entry profiles one T cell receptor beta chain with its context. Authors' methods: Cell counts per sample came from amplifying reference gene primers. Sequencing used immunoSEQ multiplex PCR; TCRdb keeps in-frame clones, though not all of them. The V and J calls and clone size were taken over from that table, and D and trimming were inferred from the DNA. The data contain some 35,000 clones, 80% to 90% of them seen just once; the ten biggest clones take up more than 13%. The data were obtained in a study of blood T cell repertoires in COVID-19. Study as a whole: Samples came from the United States, Italy and Spain, spanning acute and convalescent COVID-19. The cDNA or gDNA used as material had been derived from T cells, B-cell-depleted T cells, or PBMCs.

CDR1 and CDR2 from the germline V gene are LGHDT and YNNKEL (reference sequence). Deletions cut 0 bases from V and 5 bases from J, with 10 bases between. The CDR3 is 15 amino acids. The sample consisted of peripheral blood. The receptor was isolated from a man aged 60-69 years with active COVID-19. The chain links TRBV3-1 (or the pseudogene TRBV3-2) to TRBJ1-4; TRBD1 is a possible D gene (5 bases). The CDR3 coding sequence is TGTGCCAGCAGCCAAGACGGGGGACCGAATGAAAAACTGTTTTTT. Translation gives CASSQDGGPNEKLFF.